This entry is about one T cell receptor (beta chain). TCRdb passed the RT-PCR reads through MiXCR, listing each CDR3 protein once. The sample has about 680,000 distinct CDR3 sequences; 13% to 15% are singletons. Per the germline V gene, CDR1 is LGHNA and CDR2 is YSLEER. The germline V and J ends were trimmed by 1 base and 0 bases, with 18 bases remaining between them. The CDR3 loop spans 19 amino acids. The TCR was taken from a female donor in good health, serving as a healthy control. The chain has TRBV4-3 and TRBJ2-2; weak D call: TRBD2 (5 bases). Sequenced: memory CD4+ T cells from blood. The CDR3: CASSQAYPAGGANTGELFF. The CDR3 bases are TGCGCCAGCAGCCAAGCTTACCCGGCGGGCGGCGCGAACACCGGGGAGCTGTTTTTT.